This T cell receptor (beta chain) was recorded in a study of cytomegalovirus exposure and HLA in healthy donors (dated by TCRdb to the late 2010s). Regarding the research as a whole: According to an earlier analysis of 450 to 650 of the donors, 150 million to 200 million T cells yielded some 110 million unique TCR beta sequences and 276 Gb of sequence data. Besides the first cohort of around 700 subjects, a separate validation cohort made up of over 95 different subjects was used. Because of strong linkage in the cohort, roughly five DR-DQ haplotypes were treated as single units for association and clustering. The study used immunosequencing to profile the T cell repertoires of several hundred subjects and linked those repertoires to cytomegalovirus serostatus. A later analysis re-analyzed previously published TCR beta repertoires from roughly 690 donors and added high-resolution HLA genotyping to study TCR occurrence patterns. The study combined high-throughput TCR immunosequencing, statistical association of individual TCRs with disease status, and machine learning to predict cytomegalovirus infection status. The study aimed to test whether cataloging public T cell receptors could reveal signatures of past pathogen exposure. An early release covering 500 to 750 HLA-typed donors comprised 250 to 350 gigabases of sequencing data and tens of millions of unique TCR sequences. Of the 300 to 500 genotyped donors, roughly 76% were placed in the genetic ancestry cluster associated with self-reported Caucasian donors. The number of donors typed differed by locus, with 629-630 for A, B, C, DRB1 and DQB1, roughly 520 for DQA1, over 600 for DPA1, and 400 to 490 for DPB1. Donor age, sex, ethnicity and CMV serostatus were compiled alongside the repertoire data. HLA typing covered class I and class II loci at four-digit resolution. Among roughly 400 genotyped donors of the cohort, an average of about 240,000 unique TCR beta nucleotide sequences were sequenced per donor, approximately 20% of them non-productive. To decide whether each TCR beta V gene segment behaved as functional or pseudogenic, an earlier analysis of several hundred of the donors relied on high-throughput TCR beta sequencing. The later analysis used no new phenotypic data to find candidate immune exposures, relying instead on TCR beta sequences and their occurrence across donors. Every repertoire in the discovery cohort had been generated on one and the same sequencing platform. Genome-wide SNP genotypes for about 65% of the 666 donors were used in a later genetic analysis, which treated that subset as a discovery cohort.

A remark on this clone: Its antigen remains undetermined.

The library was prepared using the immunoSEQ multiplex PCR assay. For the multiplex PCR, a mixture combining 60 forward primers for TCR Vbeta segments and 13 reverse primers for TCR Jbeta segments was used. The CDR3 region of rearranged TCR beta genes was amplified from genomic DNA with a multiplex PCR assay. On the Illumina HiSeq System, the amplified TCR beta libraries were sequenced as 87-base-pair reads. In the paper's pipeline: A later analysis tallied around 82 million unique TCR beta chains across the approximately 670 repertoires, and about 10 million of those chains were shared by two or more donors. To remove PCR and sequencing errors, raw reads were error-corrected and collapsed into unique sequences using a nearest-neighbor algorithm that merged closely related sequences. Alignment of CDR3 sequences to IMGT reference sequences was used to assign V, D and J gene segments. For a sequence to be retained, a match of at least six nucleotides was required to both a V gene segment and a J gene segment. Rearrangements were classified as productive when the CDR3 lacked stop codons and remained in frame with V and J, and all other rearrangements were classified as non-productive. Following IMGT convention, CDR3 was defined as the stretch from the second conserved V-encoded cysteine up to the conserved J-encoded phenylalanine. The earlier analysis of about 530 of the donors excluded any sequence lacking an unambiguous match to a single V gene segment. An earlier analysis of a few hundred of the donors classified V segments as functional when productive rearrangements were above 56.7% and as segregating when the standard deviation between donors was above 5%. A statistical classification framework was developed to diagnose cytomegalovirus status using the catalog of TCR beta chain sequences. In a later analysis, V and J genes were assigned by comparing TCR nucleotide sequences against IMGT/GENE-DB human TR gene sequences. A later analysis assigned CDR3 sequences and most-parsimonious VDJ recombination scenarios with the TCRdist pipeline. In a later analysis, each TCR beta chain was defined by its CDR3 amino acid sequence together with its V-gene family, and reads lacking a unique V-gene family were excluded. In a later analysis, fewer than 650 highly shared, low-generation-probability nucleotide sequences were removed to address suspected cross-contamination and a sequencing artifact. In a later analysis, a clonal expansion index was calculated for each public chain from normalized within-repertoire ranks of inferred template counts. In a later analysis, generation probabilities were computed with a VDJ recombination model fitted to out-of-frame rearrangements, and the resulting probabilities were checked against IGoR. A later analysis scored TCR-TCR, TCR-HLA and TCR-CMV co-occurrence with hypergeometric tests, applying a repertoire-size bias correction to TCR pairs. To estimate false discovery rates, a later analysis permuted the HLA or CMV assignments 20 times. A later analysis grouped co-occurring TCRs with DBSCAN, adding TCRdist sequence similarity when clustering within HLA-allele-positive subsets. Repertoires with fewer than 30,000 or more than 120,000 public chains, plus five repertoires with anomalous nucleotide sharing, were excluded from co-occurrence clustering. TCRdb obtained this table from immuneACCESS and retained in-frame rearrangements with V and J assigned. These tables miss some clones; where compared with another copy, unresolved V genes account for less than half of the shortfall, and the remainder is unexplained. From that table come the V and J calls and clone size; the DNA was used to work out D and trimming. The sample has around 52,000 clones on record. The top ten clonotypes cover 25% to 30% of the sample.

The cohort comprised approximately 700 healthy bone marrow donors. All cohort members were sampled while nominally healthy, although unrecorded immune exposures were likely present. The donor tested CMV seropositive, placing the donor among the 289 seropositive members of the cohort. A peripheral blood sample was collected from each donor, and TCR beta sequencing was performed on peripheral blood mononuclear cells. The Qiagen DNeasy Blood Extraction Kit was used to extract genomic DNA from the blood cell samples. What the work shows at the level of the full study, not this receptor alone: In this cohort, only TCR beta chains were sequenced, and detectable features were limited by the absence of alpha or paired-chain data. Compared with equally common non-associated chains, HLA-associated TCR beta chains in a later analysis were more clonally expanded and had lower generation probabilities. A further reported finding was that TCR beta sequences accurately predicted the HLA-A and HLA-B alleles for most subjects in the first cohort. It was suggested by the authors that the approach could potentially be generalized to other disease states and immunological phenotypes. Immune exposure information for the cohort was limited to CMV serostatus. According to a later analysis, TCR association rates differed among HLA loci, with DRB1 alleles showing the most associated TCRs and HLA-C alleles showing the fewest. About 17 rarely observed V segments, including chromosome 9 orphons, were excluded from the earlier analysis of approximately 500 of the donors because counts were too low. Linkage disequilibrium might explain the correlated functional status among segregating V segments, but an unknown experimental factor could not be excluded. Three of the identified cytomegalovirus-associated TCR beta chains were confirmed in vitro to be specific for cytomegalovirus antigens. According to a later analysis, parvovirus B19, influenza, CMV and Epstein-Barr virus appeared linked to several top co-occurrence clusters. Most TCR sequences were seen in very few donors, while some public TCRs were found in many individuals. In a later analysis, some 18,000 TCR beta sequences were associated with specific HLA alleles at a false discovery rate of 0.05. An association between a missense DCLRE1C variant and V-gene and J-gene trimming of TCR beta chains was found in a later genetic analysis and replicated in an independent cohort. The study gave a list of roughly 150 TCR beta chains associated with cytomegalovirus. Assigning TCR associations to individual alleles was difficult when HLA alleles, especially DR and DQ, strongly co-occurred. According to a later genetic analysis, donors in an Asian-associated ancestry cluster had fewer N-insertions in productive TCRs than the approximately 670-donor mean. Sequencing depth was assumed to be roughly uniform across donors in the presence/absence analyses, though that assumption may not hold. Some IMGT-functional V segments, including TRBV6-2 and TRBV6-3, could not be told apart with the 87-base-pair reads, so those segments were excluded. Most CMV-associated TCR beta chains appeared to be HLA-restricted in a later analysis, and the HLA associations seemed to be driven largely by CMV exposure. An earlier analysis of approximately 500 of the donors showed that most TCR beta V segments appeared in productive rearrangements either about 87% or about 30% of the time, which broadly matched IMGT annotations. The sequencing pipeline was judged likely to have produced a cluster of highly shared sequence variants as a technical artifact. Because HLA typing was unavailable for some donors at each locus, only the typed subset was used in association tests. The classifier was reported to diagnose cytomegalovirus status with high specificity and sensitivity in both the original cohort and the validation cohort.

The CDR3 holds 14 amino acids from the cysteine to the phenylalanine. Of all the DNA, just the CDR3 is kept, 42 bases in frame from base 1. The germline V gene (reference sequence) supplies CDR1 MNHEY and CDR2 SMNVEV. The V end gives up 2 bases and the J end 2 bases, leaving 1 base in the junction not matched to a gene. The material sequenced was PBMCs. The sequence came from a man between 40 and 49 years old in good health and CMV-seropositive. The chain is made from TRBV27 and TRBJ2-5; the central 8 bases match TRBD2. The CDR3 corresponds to CASSLIAGQETQYF. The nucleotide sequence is TGTGCCAGCAGTTTAATAGCGGGGCAAGAGACCCAGTACTTC.